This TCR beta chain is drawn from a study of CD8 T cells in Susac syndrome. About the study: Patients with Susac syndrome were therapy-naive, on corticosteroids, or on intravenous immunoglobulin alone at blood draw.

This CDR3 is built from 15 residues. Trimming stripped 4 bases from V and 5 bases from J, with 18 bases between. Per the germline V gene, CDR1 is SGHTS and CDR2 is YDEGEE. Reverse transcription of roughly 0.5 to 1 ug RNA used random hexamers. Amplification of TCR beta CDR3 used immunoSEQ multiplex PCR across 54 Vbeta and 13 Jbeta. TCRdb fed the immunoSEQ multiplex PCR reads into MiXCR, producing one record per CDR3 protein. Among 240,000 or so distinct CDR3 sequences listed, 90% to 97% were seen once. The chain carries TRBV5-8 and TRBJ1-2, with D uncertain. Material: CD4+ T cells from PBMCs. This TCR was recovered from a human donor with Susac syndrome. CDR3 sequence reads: CASSRLGRSDYGYTF. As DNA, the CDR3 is TGTGCCAGCAGCCGCCTCGGACGGTCGGATTATGGCTACACCTTC.